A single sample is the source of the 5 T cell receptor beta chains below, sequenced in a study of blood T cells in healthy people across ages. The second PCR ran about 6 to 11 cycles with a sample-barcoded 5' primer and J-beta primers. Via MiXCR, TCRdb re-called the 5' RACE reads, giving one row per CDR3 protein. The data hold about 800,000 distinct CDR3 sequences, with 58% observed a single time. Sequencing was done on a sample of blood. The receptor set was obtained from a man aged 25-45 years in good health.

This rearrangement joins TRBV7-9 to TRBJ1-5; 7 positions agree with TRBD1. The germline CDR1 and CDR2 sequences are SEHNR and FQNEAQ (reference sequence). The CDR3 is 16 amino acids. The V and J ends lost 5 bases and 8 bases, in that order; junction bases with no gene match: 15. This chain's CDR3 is CASSPSGRQGSEPQHF. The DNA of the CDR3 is TGTGCCAGCAGCCCAAGTGGTCGACAGGGAAGTGAGCCCCAGCATTTT.

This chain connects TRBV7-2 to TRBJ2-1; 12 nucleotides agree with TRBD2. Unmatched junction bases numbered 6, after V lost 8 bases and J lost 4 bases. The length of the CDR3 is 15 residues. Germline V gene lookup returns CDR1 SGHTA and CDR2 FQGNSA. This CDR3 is CASGGTSGRYNEQFF. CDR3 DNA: TGTGCCAGCGGGGGAACTAGCGGGAGGTACAATGAGCAGTTCTTC.

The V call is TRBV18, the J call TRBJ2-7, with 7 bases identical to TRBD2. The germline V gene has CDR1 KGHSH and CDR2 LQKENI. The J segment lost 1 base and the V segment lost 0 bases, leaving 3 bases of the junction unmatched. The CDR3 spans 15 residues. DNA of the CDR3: TGTGCCAGCTCACCACCACGGGGGGAATCCTACGAGCAGTACTTC. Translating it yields CASSPPRGESYEQYF.

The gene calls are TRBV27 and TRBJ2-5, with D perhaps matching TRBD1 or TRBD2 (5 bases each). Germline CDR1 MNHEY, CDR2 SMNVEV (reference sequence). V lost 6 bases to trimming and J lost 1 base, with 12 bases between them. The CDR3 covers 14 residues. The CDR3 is CASREEGLQETQYF. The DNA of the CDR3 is TGTGCCAGCAGGGAAGAGGGGCTCCAAGAGACCCAGTACTTC.

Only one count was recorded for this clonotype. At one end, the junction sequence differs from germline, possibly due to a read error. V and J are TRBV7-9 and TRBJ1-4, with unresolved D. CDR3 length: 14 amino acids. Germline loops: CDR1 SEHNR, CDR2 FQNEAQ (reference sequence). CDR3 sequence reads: CASSFGPTNENLFF. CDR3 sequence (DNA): TGTGCCAGCAGCTTTGGCCCAACTAATGAAAACCTGTTTTTT.